What follows is one TCR beta chain and its context. Its antigen is currently not known. In total, just over 650 healthy bone marrow donors made up the cohort. All cohort members were sampled while nominally healthy, although unrecorded immune exposures were likely present. The donor was CMV seronegative and was included in the group of over 300 seronegative cohort members. A peripheral blood sample was collected from each donor, and TCR beta sequencing was performed on peripheral blood mononuclear cells. Genomic DNA extraction from the blood cell samples was performed with the Qiagen DNeasy Blood Extraction Kit. To prepare the library, the immunoSEQ multiplex PCR assay was applied. The multiplex PCR relied on a mix of 60 forward primers for TCR Vbeta segments and 13 reverse primers for TCR Jbeta segments. The CDR3 region of rearranged TCR beta genes was amplified from genomic DNA with a multiplex PCR assay. On the Illumina HiSeq System, the amplified TCR beta libraries were sequenced as 87-base-pair reads. Processing in the source paper ran as follows. In a later analysis, some 80 million unique TCR beta chains were counted across the 666 repertoires, and around 10 million of these chains were shared by at least two donors. Raw reads were error-corrected and collapsed into unique sequences by a nearest-neighbor algorithm in which closely related sequences were merged to remove PCR and sequencing errors. CDR3 sequences were aligned to IMGT reference sequences to assign V, D and J gene segments. Each retained sequence needed at least a six-nucleotide match to both a V gene segment and a J gene segment. Rearrangements were classified as productive when the CDR3 lacked stop codons and remained in frame with V and J, and all other rearrangements were classified as non-productive. Following IMGT convention, CDR3 was defined as the stretch from the second conserved V-encoded cysteine to the conserved J-encoded phenylalanine. The earlier analysis of more than 450 of the donors excluded sequences that lacked an unambiguous match to a single V gene segment. In an earlier analysis of approximately 610 of the donors, V segments were called functional above 56.7% productive rearrangements and were called segregating when the between-donor standard deviation exceeded 5%. A statistical classification framework was developed to diagnose cytomegalovirus status using the catalog of TCR beta chain sequences. In a later analysis, TCR nucleotide sequences were compared against IMGT/GENE-DB human TR gene sequences so that V and J genes could be assigned. A later analysis assigned CDR3 sequences and most-parsimonious VDJ recombination scenarios with the TCRdist pipeline. In a later analysis, each TCR beta chain was defined by its CDR3 amino acid sequence together with its V-gene family, and reads lacking a unique V-gene family were excluded. As a way to deal with suspected cross-contamination and a sequencing artifact, a later analysis dropped over 550 nucleotide sequences that were highly shared and had low generation probability. For each public chain, a later analysis derived a clonal expansion index from normalized ranks of inferred template counts within each repertoire. In a later analysis, generation probabilities were computed with a VDJ recombination model fitted to out-of-frame rearrangements, and the resulting probabilities were checked against IGoR. In a later analysis, TCR-TCR, TCR-HLA and TCR-CMV co-occurrence was scored with hypergeometric tests, and a repertoire-size bias correction was applied to TCR pairs. False discovery rates were estimated in a later analysis by permuting HLA or CMV assignments 20 times. In a later analysis, co-occurring TCRs were grouped with DBSCAN, and TCRdist sequence similarity was added when clustering was performed within HLA-allele-positive subsets. Repertoires with fewer than 30,000 or more than 120,000 public chains, plus five repertoires with anomalous nucleotide sharing, were excluded from co-occurrence clustering. This immuneACCESS table, as held by TCRdb, lists in-frame sequences with V and J called but not all clones. Of the missing ones, under half trace to an unresolved V gene in checked studies; the others have no known cause. V and J calls and clone size are given by that table; D and trimming were obtained from the DNA. The sample has about 130,000 clones on record. The leading ten clones occupy approximately 1.8% of the sample.

The data are from a study of cytomegalovirus exposure and HLA in healthy donors listed by TCRdb under 2017. Study-wide context: In an earlier analysis of approximately 640 of the donors, approximately 300 Gb of sequence data and 95 million to 130 million unique TCR beta sequences from about 179 million T cells were reported. All discovery cohort repertoires had been generated using a single sequencing platform. On average, roughly 200,000 unique TCR beta nucleotide sequences were sequenced per donor among about 400 genotyped donors of the cohort, with roughly 19% of those sequences being non-productive. Both class I and class II loci were covered by HLA typing, at four-digit resolution. Roughly 300 gigabases of sequencing data and approximately 84 million unique TCR sequences were included in an early release covering roughly 600 HLA-typed donors. High-throughput TCR immunosequencing, statistical association of individual TCRs with disease status, and machine learning were combined to predict cytomegalovirus infection status. In a later genetic analysis, genome-wide SNP genotypes for about three fifths of the 666 donors were used, and that subset was treated as a discovery cohort. A separate validation cohort of about 110 different subjects was used in addition to the 666-subject first cohort. To study patterns of TCR occurrence, a later analysis re-analyzed previously published TCR beta repertoires from 600 to 750 donors and added high-resolution HLA genotyping. The T cell repertoires of some 700 subjects were profiled by immunosequencing and related to cytomegalovirus serostatus. Roughly 5 DR-DQ haplotypes were treated as single units for association and clustering because of strong linkage in the cohort. The genetic ancestry cluster associated with self-reported Caucasian donors included 70% to 85% of the roughly 410 genotyped donors. An earlier analysis of around 580 of the donors used high-throughput TCR beta sequencing to judge whether each TCR beta V gene segment behaved as functional or pseudogenic. The study aimed to test whether signatures of past pathogen exposure could be identified by cataloging public T cell receptors. The later analysis used no new phenotypic data to find candidate immune exposures, relying instead on TCR beta sequences and their occurrence across donors. Typing coverage differed by locus: A, B, C, DRB1 and DQB1 were typed in about 629-630 donors, DQA1 in roughly 500, DPA1 in approximately 610, and DPB1 in just under 490. Donor age, sex, ethnicity and CMV serostatus were compiled alongside the repertoire data.

Study-wide conclusions, independent of this receptor: In this cohort, only TCR beta chains were sequenced, and detectable features were limited by the absence of alpha or paired-chain data. A later analysis found that most CMV-associated TCR beta chains appeared HLA-restricted, with HLA associations seemingly driven largely by CMV exposure. Because counts were too low, around 18 rarely observed V segments, including chromosome 9 orphons, were left out of the earlier analysis of about 500 of the donors. A total of 150 to 200 TCR beta chains were listed by the study as associated with cytomegalovirus. While some public TCRs were present in many individuals, most TCR sequences turned up only very rarely across donors. In a later analysis, about 16,000 TCR beta sequences were associated with specific HLA alleles at a false discovery rate of 0.05. A further reported finding was that TCR beta sequences accurately predicted the HLA-A and HLA-B alleles for most subjects in the first cohort. In an earlier analysis of under 600 of the donors, most TCR beta V segments were observed in productive rearrangements about 87% or about 30% of the time, broadly matching IMGT annotations. In a later analysis, HLA-associated TCR beta chains showed more clonal expansion and lower generation probabilities than non-associated chains that were equally common. Strong co-occurrence of HLA alleles, especially DR and DQ, made assigning TCR associations to individual alleles difficult. According to a later genetic analysis, donors in an Asian-associated ancestry cluster had fewer N-insertions in productive TCRs than the roughly 670-donor mean. The presence/absence analyses assumed that sequencing depth was roughly uniform across donors, and that assumption may not be true. In both the original and validation cohorts, the classifier was reported to diagnose cytomegalovirus status with high specificity and sensitivity. In a later analysis, TCR association rates were found to vary across HLA loci, with the most associated TCRs seen for DRB1 alleles and the fewest for HLA-C alleles. In vitro tests confirmed that a few of the cytomegalovirus-associated TCR beta chains recognize cytomegalovirus antigens. Correlated functional status among segregating V segments might be attributable to linkage disequilibrium, but an unknown experimental factor could not be ruled out. Because some donors lacked HLA typing at each locus, the association tests relied only on the typed subset. A cluster of highly shared sequence variants was judged likely to be a technical artifact of the sequencing pipeline. In a later genetic analysis, a missense DCLRE1C variant was associated with V-gene and J-gene trimming of TCR beta chains, and the association was replicated in an independent cohort. The only immune exposure information available for the cohort was CMV serostatus. In a later analysis, several top co-occurrence clusters were reported to appear linked to parvovirus B19, influenza, CMV and Epstein-Barr virus. The authors suggested that the approach could potentially be generalized to other disease states and immunological phenotypes.

The specimen was PBMCs. The origin of this receptor is a man aged 18 to 30 in good health and CMV-seronegative.

The CDR3 region has the sequence CASSLMTGTGDNEKLFF. At the DNA level, the sequence is TGCGCCAGCAGCTTGATGACAGGGACAGGCGATAATGAAAAACTGTTTTTT. The chain links TRBV5-1 with TRBJ1-4; 8 bases in the middle match TRBD1. The germline V gene sets CDR1 to SGHRS and CDR2 to YFSETQ. Germline trimming: 1 base from V, 4 bases from J; junction bases outside gene matches: 9. Taken from cysteine to phenylalanine, the CDR3 has 17 residues. The CDR3 DNA has 51 bases and is translated from base 1.